The rows below give T cell receptor beta chains drawn from one sample of a study of blood T cell repertoires in COVID-19. The repertoire was sequenced with immunoSEQ multiplex PCR; TCRdb's copy has only in-frame clones and lacks some. The repertoire includes about 150,000 clones, about four fifths of them detected once, and 0.5% to 0.65% sits in the top ten. The specimen was peripheral blood. These receptors were taken from a man aged 55-75 years with acute or convalescent COVID-19. CDR3s include the opening cysteine and the closing phenylalanine or tryptophan. A D gene is named only where the DNA matches it firmly. Clone size is given for some rows only: seen once, a few or many times, or a class if the clone is expanded.

V	size	D	length	J	CDR3	DNA
TRBV14	NA	NA	18	TRBJ1-2	CASSQEGLKRRGVYGYTF	TGTGCCAGCAGCCAAGAAGGGCTAAAGAGGCGGGGGGTCTATGGCTACACCTTC
TRBV4-1	few	NA	13	TRBJ2-1	CASSPGTLWEQFF	TGCGCCAGCAGCCCCGGGACTCTCTGGGAGCAGTTCTTC
TRBV3-1/TRBV3-2	NA	NA	12	TRBJ1-2	CASSQDSGGYTF	TGTGCCAGCAGCCAAGATTCGGGTGGCTACACCTTC
TRBV4-1	NA	NA	16	TRBJ1-2	CASSQDFAGVRYGYTF	TGCGCCAGCAGCCAAGATTTCGCCGGGGTCCGATATGGCTACACCTTC
TRBV28	NA	TRBD1	15	TRBJ2-7	CASSNPGQGSYEQYF	TGTGCCAGCAGTAACCCGGGACAGGGCTCCTACGAGCAGTACTTC
TRBV2	NA	NA	14	TRBJ2-2	CASRADSLTGELFF	TGTGCCAGCAGGGCCGACAGCCTCACCGGGGAGCTGTTTTTT
TRBV9	NA	TRBD2	18	TRBJ2-7	CASSPHSFLAGGIYEQYF	TGTGCCAGCAGCCCTCACTCATTTCTAGCGGGAGGTATCTACGAGCAGTACTTC
TRBV19	few	TRBD2	14	TRBJ2-7	CASRRAGGAYEQYF	TGTGCCAGTCGGCGGGCGGGGGGAGCCTACGAGCAGTACTTC
TRBV3-1/TRBV3-2	NA	NA	14	TRBJ2-7	CASSPDFGGNEQYF	TGTGCCAGCAGCCCCGACTTTGGCGGCAACGAGCAGTACTTC
TRBV4-3	few	NA	16	TRBJ2-2	CASSLEIRTDGGELFF	TGCGCCAGCAGCCTCGAGATTCGGACAGATGGGGGGGAGCTGTTTTTT
TRBV28	NA	TRBD1	15	TRBJ1-4	CASSWTTGQSGKLFF	TGTGCCAGCAGTTGGACCACGGGACAGTCGGGAAAACTGTTTTTT
TRBV29-1	few	TRBD2	15	TRBJ2-1	CSARTSGRSYNEQFF	TGCAGCGCGAGGACTAGCGGGAGGTCCTACAATGAGCAGTTCTTC
TRBV11-2	NA	NA	13	TRBJ1-2	CASSFNTNYGYTF	TGTGCCAGCAGCTTTAACACTAACTATGGCTACACCTTC
TRBV7-3	NA	NA	15	TRBJ1-1	CASSPSGRGKAEAFF	TGTGCCAGCAGCCCGTCAGGTCGGGGGAAGGCTGAAGCTTTCTTT
TRBV29-1	NA	NA	14	TRBJ2-7	CSVEGWAPLGEQYF	TGCAGCGTTGAAGGTTGGGCCCCCCTCGGCGAGCAGTACTTC
TRBV9	NA	NA	15	TRBJ1-2	CASSVALDRFHGYTF	TGTGCCAGCAGCGTAGCGCTCGACAGGTTCCATGGCTACACCTTC
TRBV3-1/TRBV3-2	NA	NA	15	TRBJ2-7	CASSQDLVRTYEQYF	TGTGCCAGCAGCCAGGACTTAGTGAGAACCTACGAGCAGTACTTC
TRBV24-1	few	TRBD1	13	TRBJ1-2	CATSTGGNYGYTF	TGTGCCACCTCGACAGGGGGCAACTATGGCTACACCTTC
TRBV28	NA	TRBD2	14	TRBJ2-6	CATREESGANVLTF	TGTGCCACCCGGGAGGAGTCTGGGGCCAACGTCCTGACTTTC
TRBV4-2	NA	NA	15	TRBJ1-3	CASSQDRGSGNTIYF	TGTGCCAGCAGCCAAGATCGGGGTTCTGGAAACACCATATATTTT
TRBV7-8	NA	TRBD2	14	TRBJ2-5	CASSPQRGGETQYF	TGTGCCAGCAGCCCCCAGCGGGGGGGCGAGACCCAGTACTTC
TRBV6-2/TRBV6-3	NA	TRBD1	15	TRBJ2-7	CASSYMDRNVGKQYF	TGTGCCAGCAGTTACATGGACAGGAACGTGGGCAAGCAGTACTTC
TRBV30	few	NA	16	TRBJ1-3	CAWSVQGGASGNTIYF	TGTGCCTGGAGTGTACAAGGAGGGGCATCTGGAAACACCATATATTTT
TRBV9	NA	NA	15	TRBJ1-2	CASSVGANTNYGYTF	TGTGCCAGCAGCGTAGGGGCAAATACTAACTATGGCTACACCTTC
TRBV5-1	NA	TRBD2	13	TRBJ2-1	CASSSGLGNEQFF	TGCGCCAGCAGCTCGGGACTAGGCAATGAGCAGTTCTTC
TRBV5-6	NA	NA	13	TRBJ1-2	CASRSGGSYGYTF	TGTGCCAGCAGGTCGGGGGGGAGCTATGGCTACACCTTC
TRBV4-2	NA	NA	16	TRBJ1-4	CASSQDQRGRNEKLFF	TGTGCCAGCAGCCAAGATCAAAGGGGAAGAAATGAAAAACTGTTTTTT
TRBV2	NA	TRBD1	16	TRBJ1-6	CASRVGQGIHNSPLHF	TGTGCCAGCAGGGTTGGACAGGGCATCCATAATTCACCCCTCCACTTT
TRBV24-1	few	TRBD1	13	TRBJ2-2	CATQGANTGELFF	TGTGCCACCCAGGGGGCGAACACCGGGGAGCTGTTTTTT
TRBV28	NA	TRBD1	12	TRBJ1-1	CASRTGGTEAFF	TGTGCCAGCAGGACAGGGGGCACTGAAGCTTTCTTT
TRBV6-5	once	NA	13	TRBJ1-2	CASSFSVNYGYTF	TGTGCCAGCAGTTTCAGTGTTAACTATGGCTACACCTTC
TRBV28	NA	TRBD1	14	TRBJ2-7	CASSPTGGLGKQYF	TGTGCCAGCAGCCCGACAGGGGGCCTGGGCAAGCAGTACTTC
TRBV5-3	NA	TRBD1	14	TRBJ1-2	CARSSPDRGGGYTF	TGTGCCAGAAGCTCTCCCGACAGGGGAGGTGGCTACACCTTC
TRBV5-1	NA	TRBD2	15	TRBJ2-1	CASSSEAGVFDEQFF	TGCGCCAGCAGCTCGGAAGCGGGAGTATTCGATGAGCAGTTCTTC
TRBV7-2	once	TRBD2	15	TRBJ2-7	CASSFSGRRMYEQYF	TGTGCCAGCAGCTTTAGCGGGAGGAGAATGTACGAGCAGTACTTC
TRBV7-3	NA	NA	15	TRBJ1-1	CASSLSRVGGTEAFF	TGTGCCAGCAGCTTGAGCAGGGTGGGTGGCACTGAAGCTTTCTTT
TRBV10-1	NA	NA	16	TRBJ1-5	CASSLGRGGDYQPQHF	TGCGCCAGCAGCCTTGGGAGGGGGGGTGATTATCAGCCCCAGCATTTT
TRBV3-1/TRBV3-2	NA	NA	15	TRBJ1-3	CASRPQGISGNTIYF	TGTGCCAGCAGACCCCAGGGGATCTCTGGAAACACCATATATTTT
TRBV3-1/TRBV3-2	NA	TRBD1	15	TRBJ1-4	CASSIQGGNNEKLFF	TGTGCCAGCAGCATACAGGGGGGGAATAATGAAAAACTGTTTTTT
TRBV9	few	NA	12	TRBJ2-3	CASSPGADTQYF	TGTGCCAGCAGCCCCGGGGCAGATACGCAGTATTTT
TRBV6-5	NA	NA	12	TRBJ2-3	CASTNEYDTQYF	TGTGCCAGCACCAACGAGTACGATACGCAGTATTTT
TRBV4-1	once	NA	17	TRBJ2-3	CASSPGGGRGFTDTQYF	TGCGCCAGCAGCCCGGGTGGTGGGCGGGGATTCACAGATACGCAGTATTTT
TRBV6-6	NA	TRBD1	14	TRBJ1-1	CASSQGTAAPEAFF	TGTGCCAGCAGCCAAGGGACAGCCGCCCCTGAAGCTTTCTTT
TRBV19	once	NA	13	TRBJ1-2	CASSIEQDYGYTF	TGTGCCAGTAGTATAGAACAGGACTATGGCTACACCTTC
TRBV5-1	NA	NA	14	TRBJ2-5	CASSLQGAQETQYF	TGCGCCAGCAGCTTGCAGGGCGCCCAAGAGACCCAGTACTTC
TRBV3-1/TRBV3-2	NA	NA	11	TRBJ1-3	CAASSGNTIYF	TGTGCTGCCAGCTCTGGAAACACCATATATTTT
TRBV29-1	NA	NA	11	TRBJ2-2	CSGRSLGELFF	TGCAGCGGGAGATCCCTAGGGGAGCTGTTTTTT
TRBV6-6	few	NA	12	TRBJ1-2	CASIDSYYGYTF	TGTGCCAGCATTGACTCCTACTATGGCTACACCTTC
TRBV25-1	NA	TRBD1	14	TRBJ2-5	CASTDRGRGETQYF	TGTGCCAGCACAGACAGGGGGAGAGGTGAGACCCAGTACTTC
TRBV18	NA	NA	14	TRBJ1-2	CASSPNSGIDENTF	TGTGCCAGCTCACCAAACAGCGGGATCGACGAGAACACCTTC
TRBV6-5	NA	NA	13	TRBJ1-2	CASTTQGWNGYTF	TGTGCCAGCACCACACAGGGATGGAATGGCTACACCTTC
TRBV11-2	few	NA	14	TRBJ2-2	CASSQQGGTGELFF	TGTGCCAGCAGCCAACAGGGGGGGACCGGGGAGCTGTTTTTT
TRBV18	NA	NA	15	TRBJ1-2	CASSSTGPLNYGYTF	TGTGCCAGCTCATCTACAGGGCCCCTTAACTATGGCTACACCTTC
TRBV5-5	NA	TRBD1	15	TRBJ1-1	CASSLAGTANTEAFF	TGTGCCAGCAGCCTGGCTGGGACAGCGAACACTGAAGCTTTCTTT
TRBV5-4	NA	NA	14	TRBJ1-1	CASSFSRSNTEAFF	TGTGCCAGCAGCTTCTCCAGGTCGAACACTGAAGCTTTCTTT
TRBV24-1	NA	NA	14	TRBJ2-5	CATSDPRGDETQYF	TGTGCCACCAGTGATCCCAGGGGGGACGAGACCCAGTACTTC
TRBV27	few	TRBD1	15	TRBJ1-2	CASSPRTGFPFGYTF	TGTGCCAGCAGTCCCCGGACAGGTTTTCCTTTTGGCTACACCTTC
TRBV10-2	few	TRBD2	14	TRBJ2-5	CASSGGLERETQYF	TGCGCCAGCAGCGGCGGACTAGAGAGAGAGACCCAGTACTTC
TRBV6-5	NA	NA	15	TRBJ1-5	CASSNRDQGNQPQHF	TGTGCCAGCAGCAACAGGGATCAGGGCAATCAGCCCCAGCATTTT
TRBV13	NA	NA	16	TRBJ1-1	CASTRLMRGTFGEAFF	TGTGCCAGCACTAGGTTGATGCGGGGGACCTTCGGTGAAGCTTTCTTT